This T cell receptor beta chain was obtained from a study of identifying expanded T cells in peripheral blood (dated by TCRdb to the late 2010s). Study-wide context: Technical replicates were generated by sequencing separate aliquots of the same genomic DNA pool, with four replicates compared pairwise. The research as a whole found: Variance in clone template counts between roughly two-week samples significantly increased with total template count across all healthy donors. Roughly 1.2 differentially abundant clones were flagged by the binomial model between technical replicates, whereas about 15 and 19 were flagged over about two weeks and four weeks, respectively. It was expected by the authors that biological variance in healthy repertoires might increase further over much longer intervals, such as months to years. Across all healthy-donor time intervals, the beta-binomial model significantly lowered both the number of clones called differentially abundant and the false-positive rate.

No immune events, such as infections, were documented for the healthy donors during the collection period. Healthy-donor blood repertoires served as a training cohort to calibrate time-dependent variance in a beta-binomial model of T-cell clone differential abundance. The training cohort comprised approximately 10 healthy donors, 3 female and 7 male. Donor ages ranged from roughly 25 to 65 years, with an average of about 44 years. Whole blood was collected from each healthy donor at three time points spaced two weeks apart and obtained from a commercial supplier. For immunosequencing, genomic DNA was extracted from whole blood that had not been sorted. From the cysteine through the phenylalanine, the CDR3 covers 15 amino acids. This entry keeps only the CDR3 DNA: 45 bases, framed from base 1. Germline trimming: 5 bases from V, 7 bases from J; junction bases outside gene matches: 12. CDR1 and CDR2 are drawn from the germline V gene: MNHEY, SVGAGI.

For this clone: This clone's antigen is unknown. Within one base of it there is no much larger clone, and no base qualities were kept.

The immunoSEQ Assay, which uses bias-controlled multiplex PCR amplification of genomic DNA, was used to profile TCRbeta CDR3 regions. The published analysis was carried out like this. The absolute abundance of each unique TCRbeta CDR3 region was quantified after sequences were collapsed and filtered. Differential abundance was tested with a binomial (Fisher-equivalent) model and with a beta-binomial model adding time-dependent variance fitted from healthy donors. Clones with fewer than 5 combined templates were removed, and a clone was called differentially abundant if the clone's Benjamini-Hochberg FDR was below 0.01. The form v = (b*log(k)+a)^2 was used to model beta-binomial variance as a function of total template count across the two samples. In TCRdb, the immuneACCESS table is reduced to in-frame sequences with V and J assigned. These tables do not hold every clone; where another copy was compared, an unresolved V gene accounts for under half, and the others remain unexplained. Clonal size and the V and J genes are those of that table, whereas D and trimming came from the DNA. The sample contains more than 45,000 clones, over 80% of them found a single time. Roughly 18% of the sample lies in the top ten.

This receptor was obtained from a person between 18 and 70 years old in good health. Sequencing was performed on blood. The chain is made from TRBV6-5 and TRBJ2-3; TRBD1 agrees with 7 junctional bases. The DNA sequence follows: TGTGCCAGCAGTCAATCAAAGGGGGCGCCAAATACGCAGTATTTT. This sequence encodes CASSQSKGAPNTQYF.